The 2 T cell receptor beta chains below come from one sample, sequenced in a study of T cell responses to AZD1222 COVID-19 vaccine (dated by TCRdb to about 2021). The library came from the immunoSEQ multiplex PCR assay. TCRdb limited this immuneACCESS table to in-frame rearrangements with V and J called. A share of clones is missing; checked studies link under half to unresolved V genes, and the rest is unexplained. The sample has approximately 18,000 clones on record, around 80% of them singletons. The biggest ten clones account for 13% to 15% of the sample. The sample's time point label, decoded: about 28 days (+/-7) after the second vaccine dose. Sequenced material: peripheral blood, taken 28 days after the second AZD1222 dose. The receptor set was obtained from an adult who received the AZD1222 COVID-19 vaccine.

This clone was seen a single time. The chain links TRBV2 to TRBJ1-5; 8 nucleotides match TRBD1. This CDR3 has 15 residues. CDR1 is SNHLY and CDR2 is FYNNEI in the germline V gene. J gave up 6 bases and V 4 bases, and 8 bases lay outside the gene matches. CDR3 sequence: CASSVDGQGIQPQHF. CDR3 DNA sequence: TGTGCCAGCAGTGTTGATGGACAGGGAATTCAGCCCCAGCATTTT.

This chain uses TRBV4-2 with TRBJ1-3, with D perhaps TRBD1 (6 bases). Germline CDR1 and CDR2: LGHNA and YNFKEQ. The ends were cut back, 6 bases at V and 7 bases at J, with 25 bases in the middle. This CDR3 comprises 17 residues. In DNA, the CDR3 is TGTGCCAGCAGGCCATGGGGGGCGGGTCGCCAACAGAACACCATATATTTT. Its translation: CASRPWGAGRQQNTIYF.